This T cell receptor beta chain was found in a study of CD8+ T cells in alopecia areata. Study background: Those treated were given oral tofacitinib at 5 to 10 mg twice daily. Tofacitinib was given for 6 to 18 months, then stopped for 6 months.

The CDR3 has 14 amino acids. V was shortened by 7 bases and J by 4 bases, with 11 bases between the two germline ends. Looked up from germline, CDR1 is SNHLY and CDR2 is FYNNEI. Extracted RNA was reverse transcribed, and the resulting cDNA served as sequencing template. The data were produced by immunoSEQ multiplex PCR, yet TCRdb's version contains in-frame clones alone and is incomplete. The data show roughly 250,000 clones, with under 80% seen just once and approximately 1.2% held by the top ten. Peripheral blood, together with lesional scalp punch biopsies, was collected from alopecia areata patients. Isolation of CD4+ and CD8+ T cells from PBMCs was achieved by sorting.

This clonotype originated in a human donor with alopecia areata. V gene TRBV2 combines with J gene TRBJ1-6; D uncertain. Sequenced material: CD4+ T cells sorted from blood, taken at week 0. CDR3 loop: CASTVDPYNSPLHF. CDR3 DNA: TGTGCCAGCACGGTCGATCCTTATAATTCACCCCTCCACTTT.